This TCR beta chain originates from a study of cytomegalovirus exposure and HLA in healthy donors. Primers: 60 Vbeta forward and 13 Jbeta reverse. The table came from immunoSEQ multiplex PCR; TCRdb's copy has only in-frame clones and leaves some out. The table lists tens of thousands of clones, about four fifths of them singletons. V gave up 3 bases and J gave up 11 bases; unmatched junction bases: 7. CDR1 and CDR2 from the germline V gene are SGHTA and FQGNSA. CDR3 size: 13 residues. In regard to this clone: Its antigen is still unknown.

Study conclusions and caveats: The study flagged about 150 TCR beta chains as cytomegalovirus-associated.

The TCR originated in a woman aged 25 to 45 in good health and CMV-seronegative. The chain employs TRBV7-2 and TRBJ1-1, with 9 positions matching TRBD1. The sequencing sample was made of PBMCs. DNA for the CDR3: TGTGCCAGCAGCTTCCGGGACAGGGAGTCGGCTTTCTTT. Protein product: CASSFRDRESAFF.